The source of this TCR beta chain is a study of OX40 agonist ivuxolimab in advanced cancers. Study as a whole: A partial response was reached by three patients: one with hepatocellular carcinoma and two with cutaneous melanoma. Study results and caveats: CD4+ T cells averaged fewer expanded clones than CD8+ T cells. In a subset of nonresponders, normalized T-cell clonal expansion was also low.

This clone has just one count. Its target is not known. Germline CDR1 is SGHTA and CDR2 is FQGNSA. With 5 bases removed from V and 5 bases from J, the gap between germline ends came to 18 bases. The CDR3 sequence is 15 residues long. With autoimmune disease history or systemic immunosuppression, patients were excluded. Assay: immunoSEQ multiplex PCR; the TCRdb copy retains only in-frame clones and omits some. The sample carries approximately 100,000 clones, approximately 90% recorded once. The sequencing used CD4+ or CD8+ T cells sorted from blood, collected in a trial of the OX40 agonist ivuxolimab. V usage is TRBV7-2 and J usage is TRBJ2-5, with a possible D match to TRBD1 (7 bases). The sequence was obtained from an adult with an advanced solid tumor such as melanoma, head and neck, liver or kidney cancer. DNA for the CDR3: TGTGCCAGCAGCCGCCCAGGACAGGCGGGGGAGACCCAGTACTTC. Amino acids: CASSRPGQAGETQYF.